A single sample gave rise to the 21 T cell receptor beta chains below, sequenced in a study of T cells in narcolepsy. Repertoires were generated with immunoSEQ multiplex PCR, while TCRdb's copy carries only in-frame clones and drops some. The data contain some 15,000 clones, 55% to 75% of them seen just once; the ten biggest clones take up 14%. The sample was CD45RA- memory CD8+ T cells from PBMCs. The receptors were sampled from a human donor with narcolepsy.

The chain couples TRBV27 to TRBJ1-4, with 8 bases aligning to TRBD1. V lost 8 bases and J lost 13; bases outside the gene matches: 15. The V gene's germline CDR1 is MNHEY and CDR2 SMNVEV (reference sequence). This CDR3 is 14 amino acids long. CDR3 sequence (DNA): TGTGCCAGCTGGCCCGGGACAGGCAACTTGGGACTGTTTTTT. Translation: CASWPGTGNLGLFF.

CDR3 sequence: CAGGGRGYADTQYF. The CDR3 bases are TGTGCCGGAGGCGGGAGGGGTTACGCAGATACGCAGTATTTT. The V call is TRBV5-8, the J call TRBJ2-3, with 9 bases aligning to TRBD2. The CDR3 spans 14 residues. The V segment lost 10 bases and the J segment 4 bases; nucleotides outside the gene matches: 10. Germline CDR1 SGHTS, CDR2 YDEGEE.

The chain couples TRBV10-1 to TRBJ2-3, with a tentative D call TRBD1 (6 bases). The V end was cut by 0 bases, the J end by 8 bases, with 15 bases between. This CDR3 is 15 amino acids long. Germline values: CDR1 WNHNN, CDR2 SYGVQD (reference sequence). The CDR3 is CASSESGASPGTQYF. The DNA of the CDR3 is TGCGCCAGCAGTGAGTCGGGGGCCTCTCCGGGTACGCAGTATTTT.

The chain combines TRBV6-6 with TRBJ1-5; D not resolved. The germline CDR1 and CDR2 sequences are MNHNY and SVGAGI (reference sequence). The CDR3 has 15 residues. V shed 7 bases and J shed 0 bases, with 13 bases lying between them. CDR3 nucleotides: TGTGCCAGCATCGGGCGGATAGATAGCAATCAGCCCCAGCATTTT. This translates into CASIGRIDSNQPQHF.

The CDR3 spells CASSFPVAGGLTDTQYF. The CDR3 DNA reads TGTGCCAGCAGCTTCCCCGTAGCCGGGGGTTTGACAGATACGCAGTATTTT. The rearrangement uses TRBV5-6 and TRBJ2-3, with a tentative D call TRBD2 (6 bases). Germline CDR1 and CDR2: SGHDT and YYEEEE. V gave up 2 bases and J gave up 3 bases, with 19 bases separating them. This CDR3 is built from 17 residues. Full variable domain (missing parts from reference TRBV5-6 and TRBJ2-3): DAGVTQSPTHLIKTRGQQVTLRCSPKSGHDTVSWYQQALGQGPQFIFQYYEEEERQRGNFPDRFSGHQFPNYSSELNVNALLLGDSALYLCASSFPVAGGLTDTQYFGPGTRLTVL.

The V call is TRBV7-9, the J call TRBJ1-1; tentatively, D is TRBD1 (6 bases). Trimming shortened V by 6 bases and J by 1 base, and 9 bases separated the two germline ends. Germline V gene lookup returns CDR1 SEHNR and CDR2 FQNEAQ (reference sequence). CDR3 length: 13 residues. The CDR3 nucleotides read TGTGCCAGCAGTCCACAGGGGAACACTGAAGCTTTCTTT. Its protein is CASSPQGNTEAFF.

V is TRBV28 and J is TRBJ2-1, with TRBD2 matching over 10 bases. This CDR3 contains 12 residues. J lost 10 bases, V lost 3 bases, and 0 bases had no gene match. Germline V gives CDR1 MDHEN, CDR2 SYDVKM. The CDR3 sequence is CASSLTSGEQFF. The CDR3 coding sequence is TGTGCCAGCAGTTTGACTAGCGGGGAGCAGTTCTTC.

This sequence joins TRBV7-9 and TRBJ1-1; D is uncertain. Trimming left V 1 base short and J 5 bases short, with 8 bases between. Germline V gene data show CDR1 as SEHNR and CDR2 as FQNEAQ (reference sequence). The CDR3 is made up of 13 amino acids. The CDR3 region is CASSLGSGTEAFF. The CDR3 coding sequence is TGTGCCAGCAGCTTAGGATCGGGTACTGAAGCTTTCTTT.

The chain joins TRBV4-1 to TRBJ2-7; no clear D gene. Trimming took 2 bases from V and 0 from J, leaving 5 bases between them. The germline V gene encodes CDR1 MGHRA and CDR2 YSYEKL. The CDR3 extends over 13 amino acids. CDR3 amino acids: CASSQTVSYEQYF. CDR3 nucleotides: TGCGCCAGCAGCCAAACAGTCTCCTACGAGCAGTACTTC.

This chain uses TRBV4-1 with TRBJ2-7, with TRBD2 matching over 7 bases. The CDR3 sequence is 16 residues long. CDR1 is MGHRA and CDR2 is YSYEKL in the germline V gene. Unmatched junction bases numbered 10, after V lost 4 bases and J lost 1 base. The CDR3 DNA follows: TGCGCCAGCAGCCGCCGCCCGGGGACTACTTCCTACGAGCAGTACTTC. This encodes CASSRRPGTTSYEQYF.

This clone was observed a handful of times. The chain has TRBV11-2 and TRBJ2-6; D is possibly TRBD1 (5 bases). The CDR3 contains 17 residues. Trimming took 5 bases from V and 0 from J, leaving 14 bases between them. Germline V lookup: CDR1 SGHAT, CDR2 FQNNGV. The CDR3: CASSLNTGVSGANVLTF. CDR3 sequence (DNA): TGTGCCAGCAGCCTCAATACAGGAGTCTCTGGGGCCAACGTCCTGACTTTC.

The chain uses TRBV6-5 and TRBJ1-1; the D gene is possibly TRBD1 (6 bases). The CDR3 length is 14 residues. The germline V and J ends were trimmed by 8 bases and 5 bases, with 18 bases remaining between them. Germline loops: CDR1 MNHEY, CDR2 SVGAGI. The CDR3 DNA follows: TGTGCCAGCCTAAAGTACAGGGAGGGAACTGAAGCTTTCTTT. Amino acids: CASLKYREGTEAFF.

This chain's CDR3 is CASIRGDTQYF. CDR3 sequence (DNA): TGTGCCAGCATCCGTGGTGATACGCAGTATTTT. The chain carries TRBV5-8 and TRBJ2-3; D is unclear. The germline V gene encodes CDR1 SGHTS and CDR2 YDEGEE. The CDR3 covers 11 residues. The ends were cut back, 6 bases at V and 6 bases at J, with 8 bases in the middle.

The rearrangement joins TRBV27 to TRBJ2-1, with D unresolved. The ends were cut back, 6 bases at V and 0 bases at J, with 15 bases in the middle. This CDR3 is built from 16 residues. Germline CDR1 reads MNHEY; CDR2 reads SMNVEV (reference sequence). CDR3 nucleotide sequence: TGTGCCAGCAGAGGAGTTGCCGCGAGCTCCTACAATGAGCAGTTCTTC. It specifies CASRGVAASSYNEQFF.

The V gene is TRBV9, the J gene TRBJ1-2; the match to TRBD1 covers 7 bases. Germline values: CDR1 SGDLS, CDR2 YYNGEE. V shed 4 bases, J shed 4 bases, and the junction held 16 bases outside the gene matches. The CDR3 covers 17 residues. Here the CDR3 reads CASSSSTATGFLYGYTF. CDR3 sequence (DNA): TGTGCCAGCAGCTCATCGACGGCGACAGGGTTCCTCTATGGCTACACCTTC.

The V gene is TRBV11-2, the J gene TRBJ1-1, with a weak D call TRBD1 (5 bases). This CDR3 is built from 13 residues. From germline, CDR1 is SGHAT and CDR2 FQNNGV. Trimming cost V 5 bases and J 7 bases, with 14 bases left between them. The CDR3: CASSPGTAFEAFF. CDR3 DNA sequence: TGTGCCAGCAGCCCCGGGACGGCTTTTGAAGCTTTCTTT.

A single count supports this clone. The CDR3 sequence: CASSSGQFYEQYF. The CDR3 region has the DNA TGTGCCAGCAGTTCAGGACAGTTCTACGAGCAGTACTTC. The V and J genes are TRBV6-5 and TRBJ2-7, with a weak D call TRBD1 (6 bases). This CDR3 is 13 amino acids long. From germline, CDR1 is MNHEY and CDR2 SVGAGI. V dropped 4 bases and J dropped 3 bases, with 10 bases sitting between them.

The V and J genes are TRBV5-1 and TRBJ2-5, with D tentatively TRBD2 (6 bases). CDR3 length: 16 amino acids. V was trimmed by 6 bases and J by 2 bases, leaving 20 bases between them. Germline CDR1 and CDR2: SGHRS and YFSETQ. The CDR3 DNA reads as TGCGCCAGCATAAGGGGAGGTGGCGGGCTGCAAGAGACCCAGTACTTC. It encodes CASIRGGGGLQETQYF.

The rearrangement uses TRBV23-1 and TRBJ2-2, with 9 bases that match TRBD2. TRBV23-1 is an ORF, with its function uncertain. Germline trimming cut 0 bases from V and 2 bases from J; bases unmatched to any gene: 13. The CDR3 is 20 residues long. CDR3 in amino acids: CASSQSSSASGEGNTGELFF. The CDR3 DNA reads as TGCGCCAGCAGTCAATCTTCCTCCGCTAGCGGGGAGGGTAACACCGGGGAGCTGTTTTTT.

The chain is built from TRBV10-3 and TRBJ2-7; D gene ambiguous. This CDR3 is built from 12 residues. Trimming cost V 3 bases and J 0 bases, with 3 bases left between them. CDR1 and CDR2 (germline): ENHRY, SYGVKD. The CDR3 DNA sequence: TGTGCCATCAGTGATGACTCCTACGAGCAGTACTTC. Its protein is CAISDDSYEQYF.

This clone was seen only once. V usage is TRBV5-4 and J usage is TRBJ2-1; possible D gene TRBD2, 5 bases. From germline, CDR1 is SGHNT and CDR2 YYREEE (reference sequence). The ends were cut back, 0 bases at V and 9 bases at J, with 10 bases in the middle. The CDR3 loop spans 13 amino acids. The CDR3 sequence is CASSLAIGSEQFF. DNA of the CDR3: TGTGCCAGCAGCTTGGCCATAGGGAGTGAGCAGTTCTTC.